This T cell receptor (beta chain) was captured by sequencing in a study of T-cell memory formation after mild COVID-19 (dated by TCRdb to about 2021). Regarding the complete study: Most TCR sequence clusters were specific to one of the two donors. Longitudinal TCRalpha and TCRbeta repertoire sequencing tracked T-cell clones expanding and contracting after mild COVID-19 in a couple of donors. The cohort was made up of two young adult volunteers, one female and one male, who were previously healthy.

The CDR3 has 14 amino acids, counting the end cysteine and phenylalanine. The sequence is cut down to CDR3 DNA, 42 bases in frame from base 1. Between the V and J ends, shortened by 6 bases and 2 bases respectively, the junction contains 16 bases. Reading the germline V gene (reference sequence) gives CDR1 DFQATT and CDR2 SNEGSKA. Beyond this particular receptor, the publication reports: Contracting CD4+ clones turned up mainly in the CM and EM memory subsets, whereas EMRA was where CD8+ clones were enriched. SARS-CoV-2 specificity of the second-wave clones peaking on day 37 was not confirmed. Only a couple of mild cases were covered by the study, and larger cohorts that include severe cases with pre-infection samples were considered necessary. Some responding clones were detected in pre-infection memory, which suggested that pre-existing cross-reactive memory T cells had joined the SARS-CoV-2 response. Clones contracting from day 15 to 85 had balanced CD4/CD8 phenotypes, while a second wave expanding from day 15 to 37 was biased towards CD4+.

Ficoll-Paque density gradient centrifugation was the method used to isolate PBMCs. Turning to this clonotype: Which antigen it targets is not known. The record has no base qualities; no much larger clone is one base away.

Sequencing was performed on an Illumina NovaSeq 6000. cDNA libraries for TCRalpha and TCRbeta were prepared by 5'RACE using constant-segment primers, with sample barcodes and unique molecular identifiers added. Trizol reagent was used to extract RNA from every sample. The libraries were amplified in two PCR steps, and the second step added a second sample barcode and Illumina TruSeq adapters. Libraries were sequenced on an Illumina NovaSeq with 2 x 150 bp paired-end reads. Turning to the authors' computational methods: With migec v1.2.7, reads were demultiplexed and then collapsed into UMI-guided consensus sequences. Using mixcr v2.1.11, the UMI consensuses were aligned to TRA and TRB V and J templates and assembled into clonotypes. Clonotypes were classified as expanded or contracted when called significant by both edgeR and NoisET, with noise models trained on biological replicates. For edgeR calls, a false discovery rate-adjusted p below 0.01 and a log2 fold-change threshold of 1 were applied. As an exploratory analysis of dynamics, max-normalized trajectories of the 1000 most abundant clonotypes were examined by PCA with hierarchical clustering. Separately sequenced CD4+ and CD8+ repertoires were used to assign a CD4 or CD8 phenotype to each responding clone. TCRdb's own reprocessing of the public reads used fastp at Q25 and MiXCR and kept productive beta chains. Merged by CDR3 protein, the rows form single entries marked with the most common genes and DNA. TCRdb's processing, not the study's, gives the V and J calls here. The sample table holds roughly 400,000 distinct CDR3 sequences, of which about a sixth were seen once. Around a fifth of the sample rests with the top ten.

The TCR was taken from a man younger than 30 who had mild COVID-19 (a few samples of this study predate the infection). The sample titles of this study are shuffled in the database, so cell type and time point are left out; the donor was told from shared clones. The receptor chain draws on TRBV20-1 and TRBJ1-1, with a weak D call of TRBD1 (6 bases match). Sample: PBMCs or a T cell subset sorted from them (not recorded which). CDR3 region: CSARTLTGNTEAFF. The DNA sequence is as follows: TGCAGTGCCAGGACACTGACAGGTAACACTGAAGCTTTCTTT.